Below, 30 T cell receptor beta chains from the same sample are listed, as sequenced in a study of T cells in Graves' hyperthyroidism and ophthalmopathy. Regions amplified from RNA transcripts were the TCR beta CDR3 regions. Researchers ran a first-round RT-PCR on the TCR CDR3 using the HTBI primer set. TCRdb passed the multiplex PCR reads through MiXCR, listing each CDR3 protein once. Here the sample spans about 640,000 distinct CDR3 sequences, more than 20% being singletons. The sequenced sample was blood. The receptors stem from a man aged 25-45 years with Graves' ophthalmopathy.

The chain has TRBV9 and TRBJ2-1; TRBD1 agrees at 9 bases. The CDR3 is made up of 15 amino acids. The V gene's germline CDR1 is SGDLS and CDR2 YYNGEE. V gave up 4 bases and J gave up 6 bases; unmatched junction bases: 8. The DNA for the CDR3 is TGTGCCAGCAGCTTAGAGGACAGGGGCCGCAATGAGCAGTTCTTC. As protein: CASSLEDRGRNEQFF.

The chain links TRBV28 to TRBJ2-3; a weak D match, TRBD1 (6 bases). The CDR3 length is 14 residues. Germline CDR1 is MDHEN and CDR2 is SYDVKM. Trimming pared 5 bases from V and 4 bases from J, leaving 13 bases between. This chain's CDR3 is CASSPGQFSDTQYF. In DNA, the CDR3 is TGTGCCAGCAGTCCTGGACAGTTCTCAGATACGCAGTATTTT.

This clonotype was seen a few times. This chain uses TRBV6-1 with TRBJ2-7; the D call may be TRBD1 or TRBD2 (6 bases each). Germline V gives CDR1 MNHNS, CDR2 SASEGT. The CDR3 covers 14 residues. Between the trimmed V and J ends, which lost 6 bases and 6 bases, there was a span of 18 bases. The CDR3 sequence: CASSHVQGSGEQYF. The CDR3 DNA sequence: TGTGCCAGCAGCCACGTACAGGGTAGCGGCGAGCAGTACTTC.

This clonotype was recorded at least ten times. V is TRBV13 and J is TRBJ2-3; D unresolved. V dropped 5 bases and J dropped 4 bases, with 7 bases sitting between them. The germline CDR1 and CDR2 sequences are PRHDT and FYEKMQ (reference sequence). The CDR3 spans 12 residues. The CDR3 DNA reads TGTGCCAGCAGCCCGGATGCAGATACGCAGTATTTT. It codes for CASSPDADTQYF.

CDR3 loop: CASSSPPGQVTRGSYEQYF. CDR3 coding DNA: TGTGCCAGCAGTTCCCCCCCGGGACAGGTAACTCGTGGGTCCTACGAGCAGTACTTC. The V gene is TRBV28, the J gene TRBJ2-7; 8 bases are a match to TRBD1. The trim removed 4 bases at V and 1 base at J, leaving 18 bases unmatched. The CDR3 sequence is 19 residues long. Germline values: CDR1 MDHEN, CDR2 SYDVKM.

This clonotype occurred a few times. For the CDR3, the DNA is TGTGCCAGCAGTTACTGGGGACTGTACAATGAGCAGTTCTTC. It yields the protein CASSYWGLYNEQFF. V gene TRBV6-5 combines with J gene TRBJ2-1; the D gene is possibly TRBD2 (6 bases). Trimming stripped 1 base from V and 4 bases from J, with 8 bases between. The CDR3 runs 14 residues. In germline, CDR1 is MNHEY, CDR2 SVGAGI.

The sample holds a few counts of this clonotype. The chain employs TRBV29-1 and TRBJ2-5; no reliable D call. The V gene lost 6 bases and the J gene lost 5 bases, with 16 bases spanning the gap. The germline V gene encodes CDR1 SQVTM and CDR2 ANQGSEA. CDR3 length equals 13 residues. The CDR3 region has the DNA TGCAGCGTAGGATCCTTCAACAAGGAGACCCAGTACTTC. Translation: CSVGSFNKETQYF.

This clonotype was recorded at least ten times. The CDR3 loop is CAITRGQDRNTEAFF. In nucleotides, the CDR3 is TGTGCCATCACCAGGGGACAGGATCGGAACACTGAAGCTTTCTTT. The chain uses TRBV2 and TRBJ1-1, with 8 nucleotides matching TRBD1. The V gene's germline CDR1 is SNHLY and CDR2 FYNNEI. Trimming removed 10 bases from V and 1 base from J; junction bases left unmatched: 11. The CDR3 is 15 residues long.

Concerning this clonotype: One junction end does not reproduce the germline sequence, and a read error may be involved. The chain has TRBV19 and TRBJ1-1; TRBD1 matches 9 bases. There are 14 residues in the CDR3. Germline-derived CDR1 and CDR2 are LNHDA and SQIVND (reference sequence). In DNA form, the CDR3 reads TGCGCCAGTAGTCCGAGGACAGGGGATGCTGAAGCTTTCTTT. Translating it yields CASSPRTGDAEAFF. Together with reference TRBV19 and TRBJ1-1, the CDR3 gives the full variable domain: DGGITQSPKYLFRKEGQNVTLSCEQNLNHDAMYWYRQDPGQGLRLIYYSQIVNDFQKGDIAEGYSVSREKKESFPLTVTSAQKNPTAFYLCASSPRTGDAEAFFGQGTRLTVV.

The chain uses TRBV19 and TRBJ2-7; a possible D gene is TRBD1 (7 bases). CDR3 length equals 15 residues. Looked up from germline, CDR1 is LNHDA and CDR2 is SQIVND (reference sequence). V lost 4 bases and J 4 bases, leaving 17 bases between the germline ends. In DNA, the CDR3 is TGTGCCAGTAGTACGGCGGGGACAGTAAATTACGAGCAGTACTTC. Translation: CASSTAGTVNYEQYF.

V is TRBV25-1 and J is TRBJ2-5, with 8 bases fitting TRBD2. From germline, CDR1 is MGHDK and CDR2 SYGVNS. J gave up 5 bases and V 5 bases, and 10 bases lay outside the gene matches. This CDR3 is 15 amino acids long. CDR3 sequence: CASSNPGLESETQYF. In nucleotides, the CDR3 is TGTGCCAGCAGTAATCCGGGACTAGAGTCCGAGACCCAGTACTTC.

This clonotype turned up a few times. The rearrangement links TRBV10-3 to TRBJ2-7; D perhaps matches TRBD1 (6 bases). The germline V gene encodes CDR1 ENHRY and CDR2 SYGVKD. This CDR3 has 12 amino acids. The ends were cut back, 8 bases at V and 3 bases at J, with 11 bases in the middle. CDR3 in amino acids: CAIGHRDYEQYF. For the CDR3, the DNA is TGTGCCATCGGCCACAGGGACTACGAGCAGTACTTC.

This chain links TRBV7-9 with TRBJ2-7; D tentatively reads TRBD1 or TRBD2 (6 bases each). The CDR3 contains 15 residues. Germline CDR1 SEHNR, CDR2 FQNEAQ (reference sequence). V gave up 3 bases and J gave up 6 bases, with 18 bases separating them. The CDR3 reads CASSLEGQGAAEQYF. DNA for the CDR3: TGTGCCAGCAGCTTGGAGGGACAAGGGGCGGCCGAGCAGTACTTC.

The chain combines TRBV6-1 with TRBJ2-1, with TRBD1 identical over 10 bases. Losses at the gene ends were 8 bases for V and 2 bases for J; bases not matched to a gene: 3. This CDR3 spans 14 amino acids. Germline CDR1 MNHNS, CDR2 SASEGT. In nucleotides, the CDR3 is TGTGCCAGCGCTGGACAGGGGGCCTACAATGAGCAGTTCTTC. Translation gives CASAGQGAYNEQFF.

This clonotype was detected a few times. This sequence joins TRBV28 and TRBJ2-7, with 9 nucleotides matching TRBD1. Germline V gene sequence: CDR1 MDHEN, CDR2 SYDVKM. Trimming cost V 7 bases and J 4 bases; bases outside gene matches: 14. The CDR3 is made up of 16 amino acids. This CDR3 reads CASIGTGSPLYYEQYF. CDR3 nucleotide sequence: TGTGCCAGCATCGGGACAGGGTCCCCTCTCTATTACGAGCAGTACTTC.

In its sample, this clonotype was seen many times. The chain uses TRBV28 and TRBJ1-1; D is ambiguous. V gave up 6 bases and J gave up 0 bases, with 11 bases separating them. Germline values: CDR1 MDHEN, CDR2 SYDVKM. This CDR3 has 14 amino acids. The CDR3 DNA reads TGTGCCAGCAGCCCAGATTATATGAACACTGAAGCTTTCTTT. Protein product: CASSPDYMNTEAFF.

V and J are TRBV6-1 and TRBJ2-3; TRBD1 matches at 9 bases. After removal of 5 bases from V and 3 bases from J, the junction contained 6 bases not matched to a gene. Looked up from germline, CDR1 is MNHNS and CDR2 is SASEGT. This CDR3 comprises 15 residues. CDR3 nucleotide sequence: TGTGCCAGCAGTTCCGGGACAGGGACAACAGATACGCAGTATTTT. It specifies CASSSGTGTTDTQYF.

CDR3 loop: CASTENTDTQYF. DNA for the CDR3: TGCGCCAGCACGGAAAACACAGATACGCAGTATTTT. V gene TRBV5-1 combines with J gene TRBJ2-3, with D hard to call. This CDR3 is built from 12 residues. Germline V lookup: CDR1 SGHRS, CDR2 YFSETQ. The V and J ends lost 6 bases and 2 bases respectively, with 7 bases between them.

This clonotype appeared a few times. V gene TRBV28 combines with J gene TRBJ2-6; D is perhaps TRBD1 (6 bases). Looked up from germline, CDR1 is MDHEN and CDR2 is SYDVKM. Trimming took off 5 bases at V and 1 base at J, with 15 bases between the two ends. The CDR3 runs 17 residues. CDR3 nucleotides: TGTGCCAGCAGTACCGGGACAAGGGAATCTGGGGCCAACGTCCTGACTTTC. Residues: CASSTGTRESGANVLTF.

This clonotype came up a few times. This CDR3 is CSVEGPYYEQYF. CDR3 DNA: TGCAGCGTTGAAGGACCTTACTACGAGCAGTACTTC. This chain links TRBV29-1 with TRBJ2-7; D uncertain. V was clipped by 1 base and J by 3 bases, with 7 bases between them. Germline CDR1 is SQVTM and CDR2 is ANQGSEA. The CDR3 runs 12 residues.

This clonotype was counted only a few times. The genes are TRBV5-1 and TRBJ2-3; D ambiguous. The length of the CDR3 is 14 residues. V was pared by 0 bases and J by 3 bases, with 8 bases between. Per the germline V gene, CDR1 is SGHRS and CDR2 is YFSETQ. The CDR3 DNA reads TGCGCCAGCAGCTTGGCCGCTCAGACAGATACGCAGTATTTT. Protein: CASSLAAQTDTQYF.

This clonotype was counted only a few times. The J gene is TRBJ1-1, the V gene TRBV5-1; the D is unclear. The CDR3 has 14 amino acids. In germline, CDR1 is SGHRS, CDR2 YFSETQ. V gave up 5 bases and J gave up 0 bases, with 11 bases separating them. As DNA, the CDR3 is TGCGCCAGCAGACCGGGAGGACTGAACACTGAAGCTTTCTTT. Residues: CASRPGGLNTEAFF.

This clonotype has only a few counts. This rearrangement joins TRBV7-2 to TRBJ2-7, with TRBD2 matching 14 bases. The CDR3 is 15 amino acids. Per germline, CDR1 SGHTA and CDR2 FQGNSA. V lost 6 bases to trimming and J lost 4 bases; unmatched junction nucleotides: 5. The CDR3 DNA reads TGTGCCAGCAGTTGGACTAGCGGGAGGATGTACGAGCAGTACTTC. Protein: CASSWTSGRMYEQYF.

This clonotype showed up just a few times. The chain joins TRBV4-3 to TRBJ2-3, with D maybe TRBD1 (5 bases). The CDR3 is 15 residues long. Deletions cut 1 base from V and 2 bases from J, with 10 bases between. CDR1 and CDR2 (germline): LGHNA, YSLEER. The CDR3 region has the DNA TGCGCCAGCAGCCAAGTGGAACAGGTCACAGATACGCAGTATTTT. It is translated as CASSQVEQVTDTQYF.

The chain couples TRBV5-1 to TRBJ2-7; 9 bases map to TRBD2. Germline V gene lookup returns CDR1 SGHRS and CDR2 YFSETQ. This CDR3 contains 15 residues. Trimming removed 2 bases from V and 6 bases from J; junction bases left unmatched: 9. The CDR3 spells CASSFPASGTSEQYF. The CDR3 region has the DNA TGCGCCAGCAGCTTTCCGGCTAGCGGGACAAGCGAGCAGTACTTC.

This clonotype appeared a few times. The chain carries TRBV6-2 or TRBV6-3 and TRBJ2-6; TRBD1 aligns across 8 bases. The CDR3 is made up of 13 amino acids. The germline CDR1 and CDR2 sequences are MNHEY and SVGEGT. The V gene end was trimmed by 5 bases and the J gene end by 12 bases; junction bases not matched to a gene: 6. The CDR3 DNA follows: TGTGCCAGCAGTCCCGACAGGGGTGGCGTCCTGACTTTC. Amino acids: CASSPDRGGVLTF.

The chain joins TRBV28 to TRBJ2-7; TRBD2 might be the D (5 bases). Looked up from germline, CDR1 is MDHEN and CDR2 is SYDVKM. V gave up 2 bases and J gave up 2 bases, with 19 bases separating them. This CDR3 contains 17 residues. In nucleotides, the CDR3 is TGTGCCAGCAGTTTAAACGTTTGGCCCTCGGGGACCTACGAGCAGTACTTC. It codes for CASSLNVWPSGTYEQYF.

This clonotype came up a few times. This chain's CDR3 is CASGHRDRDIQYF. CDR3 in DNA: TGTGCCAGCGGTCACCGGGACAGGGATATTCAGTACTTC. The chain combines TRBV4-2 with TRBJ2-4, with 9 positions matching TRBD1. V lost 8 bases to trimming and J lost 10 bases; unmatched junction nucleotides: 9. The CDR3 extends over 13 amino acids. The germline V gene encodes CDR1 LGHNA and CDR2 YNFKEQ.

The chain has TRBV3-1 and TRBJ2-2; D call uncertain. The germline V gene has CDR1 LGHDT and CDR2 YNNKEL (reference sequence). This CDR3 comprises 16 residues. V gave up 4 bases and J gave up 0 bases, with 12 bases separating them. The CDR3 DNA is TGTGCCAGCAGCCCATCTCGGGCTACGAACACCGGGGAGCTGTTTTTT. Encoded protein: CASSPSRATNTGELFF.

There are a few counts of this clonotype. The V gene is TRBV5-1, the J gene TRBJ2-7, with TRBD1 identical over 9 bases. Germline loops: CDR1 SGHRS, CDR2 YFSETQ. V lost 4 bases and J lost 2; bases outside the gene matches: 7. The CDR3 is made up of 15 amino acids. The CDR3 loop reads CASSPGDRDAYEQYF. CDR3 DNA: TGCGCCAGCAGCCCCGGGGACAGGGACGCCTACGAGCAGTACTTC.